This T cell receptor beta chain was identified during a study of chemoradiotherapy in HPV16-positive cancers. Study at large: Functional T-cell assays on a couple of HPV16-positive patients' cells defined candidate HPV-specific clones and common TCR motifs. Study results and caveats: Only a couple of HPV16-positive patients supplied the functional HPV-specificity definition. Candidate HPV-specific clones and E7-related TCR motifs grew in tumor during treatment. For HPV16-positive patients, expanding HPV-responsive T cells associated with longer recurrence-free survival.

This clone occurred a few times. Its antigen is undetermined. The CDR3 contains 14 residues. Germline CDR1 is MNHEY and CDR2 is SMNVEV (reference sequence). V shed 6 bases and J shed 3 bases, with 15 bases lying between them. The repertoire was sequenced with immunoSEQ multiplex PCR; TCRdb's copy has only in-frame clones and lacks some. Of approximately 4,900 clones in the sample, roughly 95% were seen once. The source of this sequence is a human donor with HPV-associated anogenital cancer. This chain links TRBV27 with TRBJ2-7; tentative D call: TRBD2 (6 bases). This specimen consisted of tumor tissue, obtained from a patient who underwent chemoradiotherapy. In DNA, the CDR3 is TGTGCCAGCAGGGAGAGTGGGACTGACTACGAGCAGTACTTC. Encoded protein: CASRESGTDYEQYF.